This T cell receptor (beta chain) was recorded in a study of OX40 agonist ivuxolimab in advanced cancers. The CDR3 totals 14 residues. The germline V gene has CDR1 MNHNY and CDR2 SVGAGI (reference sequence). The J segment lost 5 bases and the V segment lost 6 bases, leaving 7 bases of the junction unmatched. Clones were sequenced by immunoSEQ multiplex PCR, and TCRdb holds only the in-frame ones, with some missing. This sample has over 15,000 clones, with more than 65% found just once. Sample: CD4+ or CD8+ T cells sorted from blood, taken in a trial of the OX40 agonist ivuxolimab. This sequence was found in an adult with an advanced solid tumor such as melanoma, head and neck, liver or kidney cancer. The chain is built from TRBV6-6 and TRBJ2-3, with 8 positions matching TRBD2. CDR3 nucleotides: TGTGCCAGCAGCGAGACTAGCGAGGGAGATACGCAGTATTTT. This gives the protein CASSETSEGDTQYF.